The present entry profiles one T cell receptor beta chain with its context. Its antigen is unidentified. This record comes from a study of CD8+CD57+ T cells in acquired aplastic anemia. General study points: Patients and controls were found to share more than 25 CD8+ CDR3 sequences.

CDR3 and TCR beta VDJ profiling relied on a genomic DNA template. MiXCR, applied by TCRdb to the reads, yields one record per CDR3 protein. The data hold 150,000 to 200,000 distinct CDR3 sequences, with 64% observed a single time. This receptor was taken from a human donor with severe aplastic anemia or a healthy control (not recorded which). The specimen sequenced was sorted CD4+, CD8+, or CD8+CD57+ T cells (not recorded which) from PBMCs.

The CDR3 loop reads CAISEGLSNQPQHF. The CDR3 DNA reads as TGTGCCATCAGTGAGGGGCTTAGCAATCAGCCCCAGCATTTT. The gene calls are TRBV10-3 and TRBJ1-5; D not certain. Deletions cut 2 bases from V and 0 bases from J, with 5 bases between. This CDR3 has 14 amino acids. Looked up from germline, CDR1 is ENHRY and CDR2 is SYGVKD.